The T cell receptor (beta chain) described here comes from a study of type 1 regulatory T cells. Trimming removed 5 bases at V and 0 bases at J, with 13 bases between. Germline CDR1 MDHEN, CDR2 SYDVKM. The CDR3 has 15 amino acids. As for this clonotype: Its antigen is unidentified.

MiXCR, run by TCRdb on the reads, gives a single entry per CDR3 protein. The table shows tens of thousands of distinct CDR3 sequences, with roughly 60% occurring only once. V usage is TRBV28 and J usage is TRBJ1-2; TRBD1 might be the D (5 bases). This clonotype was sampled from a human donor in good health. Specimen: cultured non-Tr1 T cells, either the whole culture or a sorted T cell fraction (not recorded which). In DNA form, the CDR3 reads TGTGCCAGCAGTCCCCCCGGGACGGCTAACTATGGCTACACCTTC. This sequence encodes CASSPPGTANYGYTF.